Given below is one T cell receptor beta chain in context. Its antigen is still unknown. One end of the junction varies from germline; a read error may be responsible. This sample was taken from a study of PD-1 blockade in classical Hodgkin lymphoma. Study observations and caveats: Whereas CD4+ TCR diversity had risen significantly by C4D1, CD8+ TCR diversity had not.

Relapse after autologous stem cell transplantation occurred in every patient, and brentuximab vedotin exposure varied. Assay: immunoSEQ multiplex PCR; the TCRdb copy retains only in-frame clones and omits some. The sample contains some 93,000 clones, more than 90% of which appear only once. The sequence derives from a human donor with classical Hodgkin lymphoma. The source material was peripheral blood mononuclear cells (PBMCs), sampled at baseline.

CDR3 protein: CASRLGGGNTGELFF. CDR3 in DNA: TGCGCCAGCAGATTGGGCGGGGGGAACACCGGGGAGCTGTTTTTT. The J gene is TRBJ2-2, the V gene TRBV5-1; TRBD2 agrees at 7 bases. Per the germline V gene, CDR1 is SGHRS and CDR2 is YFSETQ. The CDR3 contains 15 residues.